The present T cell receptor beta chain was sequenced within a study of brain T cells in children with intractable seizures. This table comes from immunoSEQ multiplex PCR, and its TCRdb copy is limited to in-frame clones, with some not included. The table lists 300,000 to 400,000 clones, approximately 93% of them singletons, with 4.5% to 7% in the top ten. Time point: blood from clinic visit 5 months post-surgery; TSC patient then seizure free. Sequencing was limited to surgery cases with top T cell transcript signatures in brain tissue. Pre-surgery treatment included at least one anti-epileptic drug. CDR3 length: 15 residues. V shed 6 bases and J 3 bases; nucleotides not matched to a gene: 2. Germline-derived CDR1 and CDR2 are MRHNA and SNTAGT.

The source of this sequence is a boy in the first two years of life with tuberous sclerosis and intractable seizures. The chain employs TRBV6-4 and TRBJ2-3; 14 bases are a match to TRBD2. The specimen was peripheral blood, collected less than 6 months after surgery. CDR3 loop: CASSRTSGGTDTQYF. Here the CDR3 DNA reads TGTGCCAGCAGCCGGACTAGCGGGGGGACAGATACGCAGTATTTT.